This T cell receptor beta chain was retrieved from a study of T-cell reconstitution after alpha-beta-depleted transplantation in children. Unique molecular identifiers were incorporated during preparation of the TCRbeta library. MiXCR, run by TCRdb on the PCR reads, gives a single entry per CDR3 protein. Among about a million distinct CDR3 sequences listed, about 30% were seen once. Study-level points and caveats: From newly produced T cells came most of the T-cell counts and diversity one year after transplant. Expanded graft clones numbering several hundred reportedly gave rise to alpha-beta T cells about two months after transplant. Day-60 TCRbeta diversity that was high in some patients was derived from surviving recipient T cells and thymic progenitors.

Trimming removed 1 base from V and 2 bases from J; junction bases left unmatched: 4. The CDR3 consists of 15 residues. Germline V CDR1 and CDR2: LGHDT, YNNKEL (reference sequence). Details on this clonotype: The antigen remains undetermined.

The origin of this receptor is a boy younger than two who had a stem cell transplant for SCID, so the T cells may come from the graft donor. Sample: PBMCs, mostly from graft donor cells, taken 360 days after TCRalphabeta/CD19-depleted stem cell transplant. The chain joins TRBV3-1 to TRBJ2-7, with 8 bases matching TRBD1. The CDR3 is CASSQAGQATYEQYF. Written as DNA, the CDR3 is TGTGCCAGCAGCCAAGCGGGACAGGCGACCTACGAGCAGTACTTC.